This is a list of T cell receptor beta chains from one sample in a study of T cells after posttransplantation cyclophosphamide. Libraries were prepared by immunoSEQ multiplex PCR; TCRdb keeps only in-frame clonotypes and omits some of them. The sample holds about 32,000 clones, approximately 90% seen once. Input material: PBMCs. These receptors came from a woman aged 35 to 49 with a blood cancer, CMV-positive, and with a related stem cell donor. CDR3s include the opening cysteine and the closing phenylalanine or tryptophan. Each record gives: D gene, clone size, V gene, J gene, CDR3 protein, CDR3 DNA. A D gene is named only where the DNA matches it firmly. The size field is filled for only some rows; it gives once, few, many or a size class.

NA	NA	TRBV9	TRBJ2-5	CASSARLGSETQYF	TGTGCCAGCAGCGCCCGACTAGGGTCGGAGACCCAGTACTTC
TRBD1	NA	TRBV10-1	TRBJ1-1	CASKQGAGTEAFF	TGCGCCAGCAAACAGGGGGCAGGGACTGAGGCTTTCTTT
NA	NA	TRBV10-3	TRBJ2-7	CAISDASAGLLSYEQYF	TGTGCCATCAGTGACGCCAGCGCAGGGCTCCTCTCCTACGAGCAGTACTTC
TRBD1	NA	TRBV5-1	TRBJ2-7	CASSLGGTALVYEQYF	TGCGCCAGCAGCTTGGGAGGGACAGCACTAGTCTACGAGCAGTACTTC
NA	NA	TRBV5-4	TRBJ2-5	CASSDRGGAETQYF	TGTGCCAGCAGCGACCGTGGGGGGGCCGAGACCCAGTACTTC
NA	NA	TRBV27	TRBJ2-7	CASRWTPVSYEQYF	TGTGCCAGCAGATGGACACCAGTCTCCTACGAGCAGTACTTC
TRBD1	NA	TRBV28	TRBJ1-2	CASRPQGGNYGYTF	TGTGCCAGCAGACCACAGGGGGGGAACTATGGCTACACCTTC
TRBD1	NA	TRBV27	TRBJ2-7	CASSLRTGMNEQYF	TGTGCCAGCAGTCTCCGGACAGGGATGAACGAGCAGTACTTC
TRBD1	NA	TRBV11-2	TRBJ2-7	CASSPGTGEYEQYF	TGTGCCAGCAGCCCTGGGACAGGGGAGTACGAGCAGTACTTC
NA	NA	TRBV4-3	TRBJ2-7	CASSQLGQGGEQYF	TGCGCCAGCAGCCAACTGGGTCAGGGGGGCGAGCAGTACTTC
TRBD1	NA	TRBV15	TRBJ2-5	CATSRDGGWSDREMETQYF	TGTGCCACCAGCAGAGATGGGGGTTGGTCGGACAGGGAAATGGAGACCCAGTACTTC
NA	NA	TRBV6-5	TRBJ2-6	CASSYQGPAGANVLTF	TGTGCCAGCAGTTACCAGGGCCCTGCTGGGGCCAACGTCCTGACTTTC
NA	NA	TRBV4-1	TRBJ1-3	CASSQDPGVGNTIYF	TGCGCCAGCAGCCAAGACCCAGGGGTTGGAAACACCATATATTTT
TRBD1	NA	TRBV5-1	TRBJ2-5	CASSSRQGAQETQYF	TGCGCCAGCAGCTCCAGACAGGGGGCACAAGAGACCCAGTACTTC
NA	NA	TRBV7-6	TRBJ2-3	CASSRESDTQYF	TGTGCCAGCAGTCGCGAATCAGATACGCAGTATTTT
NA	NA	TRBV11-3	TRBJ2-3	CASSWGTTGDTQYF	TGTGCCAGCAGCTGGGGGACAACCGGAGATACGCAGTATTTT
NA	NA	TRBV29-1	TRBJ2-7	CSIGVDSSYEQYF	TGCAGCATAGGTGTTGACAGCTCCTACGAGCAGTACTTC
TRBD2	NA	TRBV6-5	TRBJ2-1	CASSASGGAHEQFF	TGTGCCAGCAGTGCTAGCGGGGGGGCCCATGAGCAGTTCTTC
NA	NA	TRBV19	TRBJ1-2	CASLDGGYSYGYTF	TGTGCCAGTCTCGACGGGGGTTATTCCTATGGCTACACCTTC
TRBD1	NA	TRBV7-2	TRBJ2-4	CASSTQRDRGIILDIQYF	TGTGCCAGCAGCACGCAAAGGGACAGGGGCATCATTCTAGACATTCAGTACTTC
NA	few	TRBV27	TRBJ2-7	CASRGLSIGYEQYF	TGTGCCAGCAGGGGACTGAGTATTGGCTACGAGCAGTACTTC
TRBD1	NA	TRBV29-1	TRBJ2-1	CSVVAGTGWNEQFF	TGCAGCGTTGTCGCCGGGACAGGGTGGAATGAGCAGTTCTTC
TRBD2	NA	TRBV19	TRBJ2-2	CASSILAGTFGELFF	TGTGCCAGTAGTATTTTAGCGGGGACTTTCGGGGAGCTGTTTTTT
NA	NA	TRBV27	TRBJ2-1	CASRELGTQSSSNEQFF	TGTGCCAGCAGGGAACTCGGGACACAATCATCGAGCAATGAGCAGTTCTTC
NA	once	TRBV5-6	TRBJ2-2	CASSLSGAGLVGGELFF	TGTGCCAGCAGCTTGAGTGGCGCGGGATTAGTGGGCGGGGAGCTGTTTTTT
TRBD2	NA	TRBV27	TRBJ2-1	CASSLAGGENEQFF	TGTGCCAGCAGTCTAGCGGGGGGAGAGAATGAGCAGTTCTTC
TRBD1	once	TRBV27	TRBJ1-6	CASSLPRDRDSPLHF	TGTGCCAGCAGTTTACCCCGGGACAGGGATTCACCCCTCCACTTT
NA	NA	TRBV6-4	TRBJ2-2	CASSDSLGGAELFF	TGTGCCAGCAGTGACTCTTTAGGCGGGGCCGAGCTGTTTTTT
NA	NA	TRBV13	TRBJ2-2	CASSLRGITNTGELFF	TGTGCCAGCAGCTTAAGAGGGATCACGAACACCGGGGAGCTGTTTTTT
TRBD1	once	TRBV11-3	TRBJ2-7	CASSPGSGTGTYEQYF	TGTGCCAGCAGCCCGGGTTCCGGGACAGGGACCTACGAGCAGTACTTC
TRBD1	NA	TRBV7-2	TRBJ1-6	CASSLLRDRASSYNSPLHF	TGTGCCAGCAGCTTACTCCGGGACAGGGCGAGCTCCTATAATTCACCCCTCCACTTT